These T cell receptor beta chains were read from a single sample in a study of shared clonotypes between healthy human individuals. TCRdb's table, derived via immunoSEQ multiplex PCR, lists solely in-frame clones and lacks some. The profile covers 2 million to 2.5 million clones, with over 85% appearing a single time and under 0.15% taken by the ten largest. Material for sequencing was naive CD4+ T cells sorted from blood. Every receptor here comes from a young man in good health. Each CDR3 is given with its conserved first and last residue. Each record gives: clone size, V gene, CDR3 protein. Rows may omit the clone size; those that give it use once, few, many or a size class.

NA	TRBV5-1	CASSLALGGGAQETQYF
few	TRBV7-2	CASSLEQSYEQYF
once	TRBV11-3	CASSLEGSYEQYF
NA	TRBV13	CASSLGRGTDTQYF
once	TRBV28	CASSPLWDVPEQYF
NA	TRBV7-2	CASSSGQGLKLFF
once	TRBV2	CASSEGRLNTEAFF
NA	TRBV9	CASSPRLPGQGIEEQYF
NA	TRBV2	CASSGWEKLFF
NA	TRBV6-5	CASSARDTSYEQYF
NA	TRBV6-5	CASMGTSGLNEQFF
once	TRBV6-6	CASSYSSTTNTGELFF
NA	TRBV10-3	CAISPFGSGELFF
NA	TRBV7-9	CASSRPVILAERGELFF
NA	TRBV5-6	CASARAPGTEAFF
NA	TRBV19	CASSTAGPGVYEQYF
NA	TRBV6-5	CASGMRGSGTEAFF
NA	TRBV28	CASSFGQGGSEKLFF
NA	TRBV18	CASSPQRQEGPEAFF
NA	TRBV19	CASSPGQTLSGNTIYF
NA	TRBV7-2	CASSLAGFAGGETQYF
NA	TRBV20-1	CSPDTDTQYF
NA	TRBV30	CAWSVSFRAGGNEQYF
NA	TRBV19	CAWSQWPTYVTEAFF
NA	TRBV7-9	CASSTTGWNSPLHF
NA	TRBV5-1	CASSLNRFLGDTGELFF
NA	TRBV19	CASSFTGPPVTEAFF
NA	TRBV7-9	CASSLANTEQYF